This T cell receptor (beta chain) derives from a study of blood T cell repertoires in COVID-19. TCRdb keeps only in-frame clones here, not all; method: immunoSEQ multiplex PCR. Among under 250,000 clones listed, 83% were seen once. CDR1 is SGHRS and CDR2 is YFSETQ in the germline V gene. V was trimmed by 4 bases and J by 1 base, leaving 19 bases between them. The CDR3 extends over 17 amino acids. In terms of age and location, participants ranged from roughly 18 to 95 years and lived in under 30 US areas. The chain carries TRBV5-1 and TRBJ2-3; D may be TRBD1 (5 bases). This sequence was found in a woman between 35 and 50 years old who had been exposed to COVID-19. The sample comprised PBMCs or T cells enriched from blood (not recorded which). DNA for the CDR3: TGCGCCAGCAGCCCCGATAGGGGTAGTCCGGGCACAGATACGCAGTATTTT. Amino acids: CASSPDRGSPGTDTQYF.